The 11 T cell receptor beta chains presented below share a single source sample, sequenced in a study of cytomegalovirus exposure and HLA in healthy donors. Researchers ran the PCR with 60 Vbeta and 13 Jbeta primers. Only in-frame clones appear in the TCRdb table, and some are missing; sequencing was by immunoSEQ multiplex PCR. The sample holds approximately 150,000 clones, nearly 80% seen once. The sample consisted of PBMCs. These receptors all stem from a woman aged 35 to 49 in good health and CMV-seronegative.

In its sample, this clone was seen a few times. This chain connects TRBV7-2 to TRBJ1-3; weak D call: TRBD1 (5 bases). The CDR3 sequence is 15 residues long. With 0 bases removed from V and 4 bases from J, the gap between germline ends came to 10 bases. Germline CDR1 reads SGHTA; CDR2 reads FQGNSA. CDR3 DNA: TGTGCCAGCAGCTTAGCCGCAGGGAACGGAAACACCATATATTTT. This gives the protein CASSLAAGNGNTIYF.

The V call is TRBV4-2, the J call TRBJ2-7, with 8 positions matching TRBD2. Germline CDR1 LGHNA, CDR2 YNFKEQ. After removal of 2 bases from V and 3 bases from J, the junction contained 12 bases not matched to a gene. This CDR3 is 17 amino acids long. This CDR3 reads CASSQKLPSGGFYEQYF. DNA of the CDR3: TGTGCCAGCAGCCAAAAACTCCCGAGCGGGGGTTTCTACGAGCAGTACTTC.

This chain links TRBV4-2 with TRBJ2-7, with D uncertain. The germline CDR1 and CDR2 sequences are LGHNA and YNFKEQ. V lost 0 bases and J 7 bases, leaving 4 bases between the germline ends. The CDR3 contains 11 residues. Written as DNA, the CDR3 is TGTGCCAGCAGCCAAGACCGGGAGCAGTACTTC. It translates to CASSQDREQYF.

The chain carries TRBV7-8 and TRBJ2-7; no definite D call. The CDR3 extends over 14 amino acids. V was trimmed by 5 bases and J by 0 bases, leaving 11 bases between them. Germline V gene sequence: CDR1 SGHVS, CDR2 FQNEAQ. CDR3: CASSLGHLSYEQYF. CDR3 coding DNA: TGTGCCAGCAGCCTAGGGCACCTCTCCTACGAGCAGTACTTC.

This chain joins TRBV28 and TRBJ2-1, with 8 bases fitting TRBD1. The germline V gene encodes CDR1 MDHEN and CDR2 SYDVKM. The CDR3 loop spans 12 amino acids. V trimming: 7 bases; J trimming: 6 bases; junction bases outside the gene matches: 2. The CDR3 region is CASIDRGNEQFF. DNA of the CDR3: TGTGCCAGCATCGACAGGGGCAATGAGCAGTTCTTC. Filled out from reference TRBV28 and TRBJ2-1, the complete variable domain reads DVKVTQSSRYLVKRTGEKVFLECVQDMDHENMFWYRQDPGLGLRLIYFSYDVKMKEKGDIPEGYSVSREKKERFSLILESASTNQTSMYLCASIDRGNEQFFGPGTRLTVL.

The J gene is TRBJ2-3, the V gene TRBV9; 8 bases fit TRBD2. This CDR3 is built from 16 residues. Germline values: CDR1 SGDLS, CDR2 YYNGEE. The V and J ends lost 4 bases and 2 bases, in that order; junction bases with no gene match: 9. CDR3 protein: CASSPRGAGDTDTQYF. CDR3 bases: TGTGCCAGCAGCCCCCGGGGAGCGGGGGACACAGATACGCAGTATTTT. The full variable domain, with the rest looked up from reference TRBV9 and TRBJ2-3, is DSGVTQTPKHLITATGQRVTLRCSPRSGDLSVYWYQQSLDQGLQFLIQYYNGEERAKGNILERFSAQQFPDLHSELNLSSLELGDSALYFCASSPRGAGDTDTQYFGPGTRLTVL.

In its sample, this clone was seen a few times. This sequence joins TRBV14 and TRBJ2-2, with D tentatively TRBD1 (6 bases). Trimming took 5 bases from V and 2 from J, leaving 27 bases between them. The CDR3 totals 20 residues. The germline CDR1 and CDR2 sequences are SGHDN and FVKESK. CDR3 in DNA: TGTGCCAGCAGCAACCCTATGCGAAACAGGGAGTTCGGAAACACCGGGGAGCTGTTTTTT. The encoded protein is CASSNPMRNREFGNTGELFF. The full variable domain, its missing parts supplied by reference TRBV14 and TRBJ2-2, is EAGVTQFPSHSVIEKGQTVTLRCDPISGHDNLYWYRRVMGKEIKFLLHFVKESKQDESGMPNNRFLAERTGGTYSTLKVQPAELEDSGVYFCASSNPMRNREFGNTGELFFGEGSRLTVL.

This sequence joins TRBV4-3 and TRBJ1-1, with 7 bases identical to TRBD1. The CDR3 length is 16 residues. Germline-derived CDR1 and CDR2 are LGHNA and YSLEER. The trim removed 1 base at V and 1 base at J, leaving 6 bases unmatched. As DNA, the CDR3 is TGCGCCAGCAGCCAAGCGCCCGACAGGGCGAACACTGAAGCTTTCTTT. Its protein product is CASSQAPDRANTEAFF.

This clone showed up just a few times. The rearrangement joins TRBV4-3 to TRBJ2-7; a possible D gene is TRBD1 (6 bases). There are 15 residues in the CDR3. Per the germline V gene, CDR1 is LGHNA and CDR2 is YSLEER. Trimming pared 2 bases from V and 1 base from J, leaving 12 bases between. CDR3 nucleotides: TGCGCCAGCAGCCAACAAAATACAGGGTCCTACGAGCAGTACTTC. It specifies CASSQQNTGSYEQYF.

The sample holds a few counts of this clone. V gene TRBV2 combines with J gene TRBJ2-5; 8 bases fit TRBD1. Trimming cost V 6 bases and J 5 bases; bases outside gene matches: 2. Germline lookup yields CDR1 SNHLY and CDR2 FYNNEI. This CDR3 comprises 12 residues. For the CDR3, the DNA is TGTGCCAGCAGGTGGACAGGGGAGACCCAGTACTTC. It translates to CASRWTGETQYF.

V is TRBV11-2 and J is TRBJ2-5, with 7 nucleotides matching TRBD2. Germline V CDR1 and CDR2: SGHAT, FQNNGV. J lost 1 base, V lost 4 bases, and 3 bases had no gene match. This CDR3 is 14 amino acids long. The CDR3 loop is CASSSGLGQETQYF. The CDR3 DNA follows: TGTGCCAGCAGCTCCGGACTAGGCCAAGAGACCCAGTACTTC.